Shown below are 29 T cell receptor beta chains from a single sample sequenced in a study of cytomegalovirus exposure and HLA in healthy donors. The repertoire was sequenced with immunoSEQ multiplex PCR; TCRdb's copy has only in-frame clones and lacks some. Of around 300,000 clones listed, about 86% were seen once; the top ten hold roughly 1%. The specimen was PBMCs. The receptor set was obtained from a woman aged 18-29 years in good health and CMV-seronegative.

CDR3 sequence reads: CASSPSSGTRTYEQYF. The CDR3 DNA is TGTGCCAGCAGTCCATCCTCCGGGACTCGCACCTACGAGCAGTACTTC. The chain couples TRBV27 to TRBJ2-7, with D possibly being TRBD2 (6 bases). The CDR3 runs 16 residues. Germline CDR1 reads MNHEY; CDR2 reads SMNVEV (reference sequence). Trimming took off 5 bases at V and 2 bases at J, with 19 bases between the two ends.

In its sample, this clone was seen once. The rearrangement joins TRBV27 to TRBJ2-7; 9 nucleotides align to TRBD1. The germline V gene has CDR1 MNHEY and CDR2 SMNVEV (reference sequence). V trimming: 5 bases; J trimming: 3 bases; junction bases outside the gene matches: 11. This CDR3 has 16 amino acids. CDR3 region: CASSTQGAVGIYEQYF. The CDR3 DNA follows: TGTGCCAGCAGTACACAGGGGGCAGTCGGTATCTACGAGCAGTACTTC.

A note on this clone: The sample carries other DNA sequences with the same CDR3. The chain couples TRBV4-3 to TRBJ1-5, with a tentative D call TRBD1 (5 bases). The V and J ends lost 0 bases and 0 bases respectively, with 9 bases between them. Germline loops: CDR1 LGHNA, CDR2 YSLEER. The CDR3 contains 16 residues. The CDR3 sequence: CASSQESGVSNQPQHF. In nucleotides, the CDR3 is TGCGCCAGCAGCCAAGAATCGGGGGTTAGCAATCAGCCCCAGCATTTT.

The chain couples TRBV7-6 to TRBJ2-7, with TRBD1 matching over 8 bases. From germline, CDR1 is SGHVS and CDR2 FNYEAQ. This CDR3 has 16 amino acids. J gave up 3 bases and V 3 bases, and 10 bases lay outside the gene matches. CDR3 nucleotide sequence: TGTGCCAGCAGCTTGAAACAGGGGGAACTACACTACGAGCAGTACTTC. Residues: CASSLKQGELHYEQYF.

The rearrangement uses TRBV4-3 and TRBJ2-1; D is undetermined. This CDR3 has 14 residues. Trimming took off 3 bases at V and 2 bases at J, with 8 bases between the two ends. Germline V gene lookup returns CDR1 LGHNA and CDR2 YSLEER. The CDR3, as DNA: TGCGCCAGCAGCCAGTGGGCTGCCTACAATGAGCAGTTCTTC. Amino acids: CASSQWAAYNEQFF.

The chain combines TRBV19 with TRBJ1-2; no clear D gene. The ends were cut back, 7 bases at V and 6 bases at J, with 21 bases in the middle. CDR3 size: 15 residues. CDR1 and CDR2 (germline): LNHDA, SQIVND (reference sequence). CDR3 residues: CASNALAAEVHGYTF. In nucleotides, the CDR3 is TGTGCCAGTAATGCCCTGGCGGCAGAAGTCCATGGCTACACCTTC.

This clone has only one observation. The J gene is TRBJ2-7, the V gene TRBV5-4, with D tentatively TRBD2 (6 bases). CDR1 and CDR2 from the germline V gene are SGHNT and YYREEE (reference sequence). The CDR3 spans 13 residues. V shed 2 bases and J shed 6 bases, with 12 bases lying between them. The CDR3 sequence: CASSFASGVEQYF. The CDR3 region has the DNA TGTGCCAGCAGCTTCGCATCGGGGGTCGAGCAGTACTTC. The entire variable domain, with the rest obtained from reference TRBV5-4 and TRBJ2-7, is as follows: ETGVTQSPTHLIKTRGQQVTLRCSSQSGHNTVSWYQQALGQGPQFIFQYYREEENGRGNFPPRFSGLQFPNYSSELNVNALELDDSALYLCASSFASGVEQYFGPGTRLTVT.

This clone was detected only once. The chain carries TRBV7-9 and TRBJ2-1; 9 bases map to TRBD2. The CDR3 length is 13 residues. Germline V gene data show CDR1 as SEHNR and CDR2 as FQNEAQ (reference sequence). V lost 1 base, J lost 14 bases, and 6 bases stayed unmatched. The CDR3 loop is CASSLGASGAEFF. DNA of the CDR3: TGTGCCAGCAGCTTAGGCGCTAGCGGGGCGGAGTTCTTC.

This clone occurred many times. The V gene is TRBV27, the J gene TRBJ2-2; 9 bases line up with TRBD2. CDR3 length equals 16 residues. V dropped 2 bases and J dropped 2; count of bases not matched to a gene: 3. The germline gives CDR1 MNHEY, CDR2 SMNVEV (reference sequence). The CDR3 protein is CASSLEAGGNTGELFF. Here the CDR3 DNA reads TGTGCCAGCAGTTTAGAAGCGGGAGGAAACACCGGGGAGCTGTTTTTT.

The V call is TRBV7-6, the J call TRBJ2-7; TRBD1 matches at 8 bases. The junction had 11 bases not matched to a gene; V was cut back by 5 bases and J by 5 bases. Germline CDR1 reads SGHVS; CDR2 reads FNYEAQ. The CDR3 has 15 residues. The CDR3: CASSPRRTGTDEQYF. CDR3 coding DNA: TGTGCCAGCAGCCCCCGGCGGACAGGGACCGACGAGCAGTACTTC.

The J gene is TRBJ2-3, the V gene TRBV20-1; D not certain. CDR3 size: 11 residues. The germline V and J ends were trimmed by 6 bases and 8 bases, with 12 bases remaining between them. Germline CDR1 is DFQATT and CDR2 is SNEGSKA (reference sequence). The CDR3 spells CSAPLGPTQYF. CDR3 DNA: TGCAGTGCCCCCCTTGGGCCTACGCAGTATTTT.

This clone has only a few counts. The chain joins TRBV28 to TRBJ2-7, with 7 bases identical to TRBD1. Germline-derived CDR1 and CDR2 are MDHEN and SYDVKM. The V and J ends lost 6 bases and 2 bases, in that order; junction bases with no gene match: 10. This CDR3 has 15 amino acids. This CDR3 is CASRSRQGVPYEQYF. As DNA, the CDR3 is TGTGCCAGCAGGTCCAGGCAGGGGGTCCCCTACGAGCAGTACTTC.

This chain uses TRBV29-1 with TRBJ2-1; D is ambiguous. V was cut by 3 bases and J by 4 bases, with 7 bases left in between. The germline V gene has CDR1 SQVTM and CDR2 ANQGSEA. This CDR3 is 12 amino acids long. The CDR3 loop reads CSVDTQYNEQFF. The CDR3 DNA reads as TGCAGCGTTGACACCCAGTACAATGAGCAGTTCTTC.

This sequence joins TRBV9 and TRBJ1-4; D is undetermined. CDR1 and CDR2 from the germline V gene are SGDLS and YYNGEE. With 1 base removed from V and 6 bases from J, the gap between germline ends came to 10 bases. This CDR3 comprises 14 residues. The DNA of the CDR3 is TGTGCCAGCAGCGTACGAACGGTCGATGAAAAACTGTTTTTT. This encodes CASSVRTVDEKLFF. Full variable domain (missing parts from reference TRBV9 and TRBJ1-4): DSGVTQTPKHLITATGQRVTLRCSPRSGDLSVYWYQQSLDQGLQFLIQYYNGEERAKGNILERFSAQQFPDLHSELNLSSLELGDSALYFCASSVRTVDEKLFFGSGTQLSVL.

The chain carries TRBV28 and TRBJ2-5, with TRBD2 matching 9 bases. Germline V gene lookup returns CDR1 MDHEN and CDR2 SYDVKM. V lost 7 bases to trimming and J lost 5 bases; unmatched junction nucleotides: 8. The CDR3 is made up of 14 amino acids. The CDR3 region is CASTWVLAGETQYF. DNA for the CDR3: TGTGCCAGCACCTGGGTCCTAGCGGGGGAGACCCAGTACTTC.

The chain links TRBV6-6 to TRBJ2-2, with 9 bases aligning to TRBD2. V was pared by 10 bases and J by 0 bases, with 6 bases of the junction left unmatched. This CDR3 comprises 15 residues. Germline CDR1 is MNHNY and CDR2 is SVGAGI (reference sequence). The DNA of the CDR3 is TGTGCCACCAGACTAGCGGCCCCGAACACCGGGGAGCTGTTTTTT. Translating gives CATRLAAPNTGELFF.

The gene calls are TRBV5-6 and TRBJ1-2, with D uncertain. The CDR3 runs 14 residues. Trimming pared 3 bases from V and 2 bases from J, leaving 11 bases between. The germline V gene encodes CDR1 SGHDT and CDR2 YYEEEE. Written as DNA, the CDR3 is TGTGCCAGCAGCTCCAGGCCCCTAAACTATGGCTACACCTTC. Translation gives CASSSRPLNYGYTF.

The chain links TRBV19 to TRBJ2-7; 7 nucleotides agree with TRBD1. After removal of 7 bases from V and 6 bases from J, the junction contained 12 bases not matched to a gene. Germline CDR1 reads LNHDA; CDR2 reads SQIVND (reference sequence). CDR3 length: 14 residues. The CDR3 is CASTRTDRRGEQYF. CDR3 DNA: TGTGCCAGTACTCGTACGGACAGGCGAGGCGAGCAGTACTTC. The variable domain in full, with the rest retrieved from reference TRBV19 and TRBJ2-7, is DGGITQSPKYLFRKEGQNVTLSCEQNLNHDAMYWYRQDPGQGLRLIYYSQIVNDFQKGDIAEGYSVSREKKESFPLTVTSAQKNPTAFYLCASTRTDRRGEQYFGPGTRLTVT.

This sequence joins TRBV5-4 and TRBJ1-1; possible D gene TRBD1, 5 bases. V was cut by 4 bases and J by 5 bases, with 6 bases left in between. The CDR3 contains 11 residues. Germline values: CDR1 SGHNT, CDR2 YYREEE (reference sequence). In nucleotides, the CDR3 is TGTGCCAGCAGCCGGGGGACTGAAGCTTTCTTT. This sequence encodes CASSRGTEAFF.

The chain joins TRBV10-3 to TRBJ2-7; maybe TRBD2 (6 bases). CDR1 ENHRY and CDR2 SYGVKD come from the germline V gene. Between the trimmed V and J ends, which lost 8 bases and 3 bases, there was a span of 11 bases. The CDR3 runs 12 residues. CDR3 region: CAISGGDYEQYF. In nucleotides, the CDR3 is TGTGCCATCTCCGGAGGGGACTACGAGCAGTACTTC.

This clone was counted a single time. The chain links TRBV12-5 to TRBJ2-1; TRBD2 agrees at 11 bases. Germline V gene lookup returns CDR1 LGHNT and CDR2 FRNRAP. CDR3 size: 17 residues. With 4 bases clipped from V and 5 bases from J, the junction kept 10 bases outside the gene matches. The CDR3 nucleotides read TGTGCTAGTGGTTCCCCCACCGGGACTAGCGGTAACAATGAGCAGTTCTTC. Translating gives CASGSPTGTSGNNEQFF. Combining the CDR3 with reference TRBV12-5 and TRBJ2-1 gives the whole variable domain DARVTQTPRHKVTEMGQEVTMRCQPILGHNTVFWYRQTMMQGLELLAYFRNRAPLDDSGMPKDRFSAEMPDATLATLKIQPSEPRDSAVYFCASGSPTGTSGNNEQFFGPGTRLTVL.

The chain uses TRBV6-4 and TRBJ1-2; D possibly corresponds to TRBD1 (6 bases). The CDR3 consists of 14 residues. Germline V CDR1 and CDR2: MRHNA, SNTAGT. V lost 3 bases, J lost 8 bases, and 16 bases lay in between. CDR3 nucleotide sequence: TGTGCCAGCAGTGAGCAGTACGGGGGGCACGGCTACACCTTC. Its protein is CASSEQYGGHGYTF.

The chain couples TRBV27 to TRBJ1-1; 8 bases are a match to TRBD1. CDR3 length equals 13 residues. V gave up 10 bases and J gave up 4 bases; unmatched junction bases: 8. Germline V gene sequence: CDR1 MNHEY, CDR2 SMNVEV (reference sequence). The CDR3 loop reads CATYTGQGTEAFF. The CDR3 region has the DNA TGTGCCACCTATACCGGACAGGGCACTGAAGCTTTCTTT.

The chain carries TRBV7-2 and TRBJ2-3, with 7 bases that match TRBD1. Germline V CDR1 and CDR2: SGHTA, FQGNSA. J lost 4 bases, V lost 6 bases, and 10 bases had no gene match. This CDR3 has 15 residues. CDR3 DNA sequence: TGTGCCAGCAGTCCACGACAGGGAAGAGCAGATACGCAGTATTTT. This translates into CASSPRQGRADTQYF.

The J gene is TRBJ1-2, the V gene TRBV7-9; TRBD1 agrees at 10 bases. From germline, CDR1 is SEHNR and CDR2 FQNEAQ (reference sequence). J lost 2 bases, V lost 4 bases, and 4 bases had no gene match. This CDR3 is built from 15 residues. CDR3 DNA: TGTGCCAGCAGCTCGACAGGGGGCGCAAACTATGGCTACACCTTC. It specifies CASSSTGGANYGYTF. Based on the CDR3 plus reference TRBV7-9 and TRBJ1-2, the full variable domain is DTGVSQNPRHKITKRGQNVTFRCDPISEHNRLYWYRQTLGQGPEFLTYFQNEAQLEKSRLLSDRFSAERPKGSFSTLEIQRTEQGDSAMYLCASSSTGGANYGYTFGSGTRLTVV.

The V call is TRBV5-4, the J call TRBJ2-4, with D perhaps TRBD1 (5 bases). This CDR3 region has 14 residues. The V end was cut by 0 bases, the J end by 8 bases, with 12 bases between. Germline V lookup: CDR1 SGHNT, CDR2 YYREEE (reference sequence). The DNA for the CDR3 is TGTGCCAGCAGCTTGGGGACACTGCGTGACATTCAGTACTTC. Protein: CASSLGTLRDIQYF. The whole variable domain, filled in from reference TRBV5-4 and TRBJ2-4, reads ETGVTQSPTHLIKTRGQQVTLRCSSQSGHNTVSWYQQALGQGPQFIFQYYREEENGRGNFPPRFSGLQFPNYSSELNVNALELDDSALYLCASSLGTLRDIQYFGAGTRLSVL.

In DNA, the CDR3 is TGTGCCTGGAGTGTACTCCGGACTAGCGGCCGCTTGCGAGAGCAGTACTTC. Translation: CAWSVLRTSGRLREQYF. This sequence joins TRBV30 and TRBJ2-7; 10 bases are a match to TRBD2. This CDR3 is 17 amino acids long. V shed 0 bases, J shed 7 bases, and the junction held 15 bases outside the gene matches. In germline, CDR1 is GTSNPN, CDR2 SVGIG (reference sequence).

A single count supports this clone. The chain links TRBV4-2 to TRBJ2-7; 8 bases agree with TRBD1. Germline CDR1 and CDR2: LGHNA and YNFKEQ. Trimming cost V 4 bases and J 3 bases; bases outside gene matches: 11. The CDR3 is 16 residues long. The CDR3 coding sequence is TGTGCCAGCAGCCTCCAACCGGGACAGGAGGACTACGAGCAGTACTTC. It specifies CASSLQPGQEDYEQYF.

The count of this clone is one. The rearrangement joins TRBV27 to TRBJ1-1, with D uncertain. Looked up from germline, CDR1 is MNHEY and CDR2 is SMNVEV (reference sequence). V dropped 0 bases and J dropped 4 bases, with 9 bases sitting between them. The CDR3 runs 14 residues. CDR3 region: CASSLSQIITEAFF. The CDR3 nucleotides read TGTGCCAGCAGTTTATCACAGATAATCACTGAAGCTTTCTTT.